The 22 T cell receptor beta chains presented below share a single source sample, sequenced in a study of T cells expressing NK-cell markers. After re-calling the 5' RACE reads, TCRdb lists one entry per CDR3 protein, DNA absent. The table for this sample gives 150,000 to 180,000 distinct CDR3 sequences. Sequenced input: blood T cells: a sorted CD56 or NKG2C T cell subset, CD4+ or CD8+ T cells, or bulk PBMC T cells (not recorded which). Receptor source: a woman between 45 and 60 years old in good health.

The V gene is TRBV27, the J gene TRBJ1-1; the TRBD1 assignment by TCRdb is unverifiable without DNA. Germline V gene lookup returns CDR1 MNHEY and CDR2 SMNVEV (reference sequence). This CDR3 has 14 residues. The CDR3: CASSLGGMNTEAFF.

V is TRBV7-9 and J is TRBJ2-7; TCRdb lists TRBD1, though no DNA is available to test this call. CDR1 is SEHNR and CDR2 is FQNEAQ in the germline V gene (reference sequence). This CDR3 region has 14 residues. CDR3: CASSSGPTTYEQYF. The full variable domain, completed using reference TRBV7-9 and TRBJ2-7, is DTGVSQNPRHKITKRGQNVTFRCDPISEHNRLYWYRQTLGQGPEFLTYFQNEAQLEKSRLLSDRFSAERPKGSFSTLEIQRTEQGDSAMYLCASSSGPTTYEQYFGPGTRLTVT.

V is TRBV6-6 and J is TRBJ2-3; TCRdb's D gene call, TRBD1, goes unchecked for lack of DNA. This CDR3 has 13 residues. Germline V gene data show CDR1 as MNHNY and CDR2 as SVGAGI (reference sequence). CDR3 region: CASSPTGPNTQYF.

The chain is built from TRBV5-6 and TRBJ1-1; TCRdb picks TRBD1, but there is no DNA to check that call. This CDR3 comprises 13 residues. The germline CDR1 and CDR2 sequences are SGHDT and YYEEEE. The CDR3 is CASSFGTATEAFF.

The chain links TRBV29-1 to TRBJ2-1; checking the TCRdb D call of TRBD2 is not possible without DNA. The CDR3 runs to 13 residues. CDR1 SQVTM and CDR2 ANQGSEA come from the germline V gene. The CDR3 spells CSVVSPLNNEQFF.

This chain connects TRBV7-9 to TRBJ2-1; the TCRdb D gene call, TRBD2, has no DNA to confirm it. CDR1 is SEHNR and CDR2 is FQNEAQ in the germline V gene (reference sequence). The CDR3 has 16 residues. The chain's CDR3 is CASSSRLAGGLDEQFF.

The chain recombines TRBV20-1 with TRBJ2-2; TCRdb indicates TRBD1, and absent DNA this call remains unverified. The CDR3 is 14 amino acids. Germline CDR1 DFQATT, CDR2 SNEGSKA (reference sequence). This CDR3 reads CSARDYREAGELFF.

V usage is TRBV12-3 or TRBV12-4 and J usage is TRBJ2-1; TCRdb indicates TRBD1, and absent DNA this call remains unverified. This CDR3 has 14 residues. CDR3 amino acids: CASRHRTGANEQFF.

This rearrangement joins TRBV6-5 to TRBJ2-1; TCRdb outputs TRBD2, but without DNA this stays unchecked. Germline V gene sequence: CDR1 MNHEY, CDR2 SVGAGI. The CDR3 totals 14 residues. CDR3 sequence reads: CASSHRTGDNEQFF.

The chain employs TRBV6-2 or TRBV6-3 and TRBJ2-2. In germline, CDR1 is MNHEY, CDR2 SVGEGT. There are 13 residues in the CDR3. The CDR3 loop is CASSYGATGELFF.

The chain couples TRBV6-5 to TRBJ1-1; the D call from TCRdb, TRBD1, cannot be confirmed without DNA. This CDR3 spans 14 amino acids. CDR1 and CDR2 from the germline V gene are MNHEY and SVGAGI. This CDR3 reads CASSPGRGNTEAFF.

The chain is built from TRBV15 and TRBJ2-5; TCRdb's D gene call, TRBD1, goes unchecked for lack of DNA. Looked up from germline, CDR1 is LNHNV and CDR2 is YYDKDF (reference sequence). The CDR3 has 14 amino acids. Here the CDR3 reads CATSRGTAGGTQYF.

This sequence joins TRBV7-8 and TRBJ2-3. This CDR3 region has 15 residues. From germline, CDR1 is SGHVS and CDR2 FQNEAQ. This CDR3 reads CASSLGLTKTDTQYF.

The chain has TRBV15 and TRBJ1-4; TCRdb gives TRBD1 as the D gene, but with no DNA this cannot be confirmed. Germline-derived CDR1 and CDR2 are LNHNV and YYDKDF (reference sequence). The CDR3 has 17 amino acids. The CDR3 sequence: CATSTGHLQGAGEKLFF.

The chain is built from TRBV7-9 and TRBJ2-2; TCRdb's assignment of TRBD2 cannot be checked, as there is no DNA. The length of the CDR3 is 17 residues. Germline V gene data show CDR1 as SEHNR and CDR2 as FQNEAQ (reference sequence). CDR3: CASSPLSSGTNTGELFF.

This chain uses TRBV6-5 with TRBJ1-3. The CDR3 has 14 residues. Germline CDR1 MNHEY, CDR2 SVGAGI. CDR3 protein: CASTNIMSGNTIYF.

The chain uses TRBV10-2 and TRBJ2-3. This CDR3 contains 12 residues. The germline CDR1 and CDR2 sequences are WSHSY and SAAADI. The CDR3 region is CASSEYTDTQYF.

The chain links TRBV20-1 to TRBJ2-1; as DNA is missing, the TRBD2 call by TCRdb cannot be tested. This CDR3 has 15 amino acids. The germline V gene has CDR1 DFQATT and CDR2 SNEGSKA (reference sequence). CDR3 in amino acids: CSARTSGQIYNEQFF.

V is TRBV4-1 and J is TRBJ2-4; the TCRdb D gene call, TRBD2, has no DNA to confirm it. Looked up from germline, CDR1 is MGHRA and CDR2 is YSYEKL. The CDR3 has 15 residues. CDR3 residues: CASSPRKEGLYIQYF.

Here the CDR3 reads CSVEDYSNQPQHF. The chain is built from TRBV29-1 and TRBJ1-5. Per germline, CDR1 SQVTM and CDR2 ANQGSEA. There are 13 residues in the CDR3.

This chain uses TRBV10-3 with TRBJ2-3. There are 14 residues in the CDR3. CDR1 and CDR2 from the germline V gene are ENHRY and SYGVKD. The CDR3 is CALGEEAWSDTQYF.

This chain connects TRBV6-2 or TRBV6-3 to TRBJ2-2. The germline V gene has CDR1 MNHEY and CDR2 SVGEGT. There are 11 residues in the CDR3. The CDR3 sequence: CASMATGELFF.